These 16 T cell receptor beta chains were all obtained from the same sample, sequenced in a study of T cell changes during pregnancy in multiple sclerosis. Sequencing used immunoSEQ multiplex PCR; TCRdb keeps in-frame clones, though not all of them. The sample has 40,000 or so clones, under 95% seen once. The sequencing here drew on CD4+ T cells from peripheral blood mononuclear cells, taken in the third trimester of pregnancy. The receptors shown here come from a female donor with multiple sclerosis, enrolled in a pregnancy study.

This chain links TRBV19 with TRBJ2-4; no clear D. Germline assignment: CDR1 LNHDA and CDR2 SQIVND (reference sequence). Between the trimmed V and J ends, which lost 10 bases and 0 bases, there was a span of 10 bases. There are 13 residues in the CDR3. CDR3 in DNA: TGTGCCACGCGAGATCGAGCCAAAAACATTCAGTACTTC. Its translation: CATRDRAKNIQYF.

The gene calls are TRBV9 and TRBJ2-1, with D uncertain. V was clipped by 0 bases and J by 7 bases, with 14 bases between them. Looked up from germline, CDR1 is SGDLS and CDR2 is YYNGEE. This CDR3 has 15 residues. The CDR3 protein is CASSVGPLSRNEQFF. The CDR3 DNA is TGTGCCAGCAGCGTAGGCCCCTTATCGAGGAATGAGCAGTTCTTC.

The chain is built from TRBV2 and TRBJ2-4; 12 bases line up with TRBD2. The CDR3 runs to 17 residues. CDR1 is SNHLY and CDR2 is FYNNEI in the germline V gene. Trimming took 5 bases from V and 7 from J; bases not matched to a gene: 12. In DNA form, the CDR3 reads TGTGCCAGCAGTCGCCTCTCTAGCGGGGGGGCGGGGAACATTCAGTACTTC. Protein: CASSRLSSGGAGNIQYF.

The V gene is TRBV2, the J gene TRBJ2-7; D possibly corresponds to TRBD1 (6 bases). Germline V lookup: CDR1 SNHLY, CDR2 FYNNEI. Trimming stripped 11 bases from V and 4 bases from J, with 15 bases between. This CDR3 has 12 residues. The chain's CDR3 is CAGGHQEYEQYF. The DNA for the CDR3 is TGTGCCGGGGGACATCAGGAGTACGAGCAGTACTTC.

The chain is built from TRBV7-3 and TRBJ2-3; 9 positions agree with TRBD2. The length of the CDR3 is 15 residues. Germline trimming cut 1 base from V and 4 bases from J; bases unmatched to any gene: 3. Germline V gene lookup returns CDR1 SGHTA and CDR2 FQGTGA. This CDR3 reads CASSLIAGVPDTQYF. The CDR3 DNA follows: TGTGCCAGCAGCTTAATAGCGGGAGTGCCAGATACGCAGTATTTT.

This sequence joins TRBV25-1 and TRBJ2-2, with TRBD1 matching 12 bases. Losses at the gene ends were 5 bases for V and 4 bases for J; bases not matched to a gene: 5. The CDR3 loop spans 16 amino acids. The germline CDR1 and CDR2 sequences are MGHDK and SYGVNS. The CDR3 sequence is CASSLGTGGITGELFF. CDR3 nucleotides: TGTGCCAGCAGTCTCGGGACAGGGGGCATCACCGGGGAGCTGTTTTTT.

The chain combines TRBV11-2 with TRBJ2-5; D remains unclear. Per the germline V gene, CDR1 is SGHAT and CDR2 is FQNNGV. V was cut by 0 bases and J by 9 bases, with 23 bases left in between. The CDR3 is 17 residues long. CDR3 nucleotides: TGTGCCAGCAGCTTAGAGGCCACGGCGCAGCCTCGGGTGGCCCAGTACTTC. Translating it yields CASSLEATAQPRVAQYF.

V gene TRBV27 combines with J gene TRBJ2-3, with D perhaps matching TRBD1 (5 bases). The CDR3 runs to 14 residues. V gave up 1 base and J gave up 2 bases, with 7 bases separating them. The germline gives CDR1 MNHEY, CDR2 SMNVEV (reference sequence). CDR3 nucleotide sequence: TGTGCCAGCAGTTTATGGGGCAACACAGATACGCAGTATTTT. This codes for CASSLWGNTDTQYF.

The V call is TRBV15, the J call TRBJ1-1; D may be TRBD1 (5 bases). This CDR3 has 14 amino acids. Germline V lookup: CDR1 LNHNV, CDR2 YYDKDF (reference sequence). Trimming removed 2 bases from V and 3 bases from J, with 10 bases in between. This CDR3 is CATSRSPGDTEAFF. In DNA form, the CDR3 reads TGTGCCACCAGCAGATCCCCGGGGGACACTGAAGCTTTCTTT.

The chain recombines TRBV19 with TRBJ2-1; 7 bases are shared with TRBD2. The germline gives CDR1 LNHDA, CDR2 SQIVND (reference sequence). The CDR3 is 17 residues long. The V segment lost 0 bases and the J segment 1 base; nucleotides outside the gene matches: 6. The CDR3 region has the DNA TGTGCCAGTAGTATAGATCAGTGGCGGGGGTCCTACAATGAGCAGTTCTTC. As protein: CASSIDQWRGSYNEQFF.

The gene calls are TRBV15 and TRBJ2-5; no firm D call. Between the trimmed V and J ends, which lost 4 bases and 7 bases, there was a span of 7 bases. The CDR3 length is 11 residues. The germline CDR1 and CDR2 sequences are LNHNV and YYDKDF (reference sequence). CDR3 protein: CATSITGTQYF. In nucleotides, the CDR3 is TGTGCCACCAGCATCACCGGGACCCAGTACTTC. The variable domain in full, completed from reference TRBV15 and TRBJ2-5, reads DAMVIQNPRYQVTQFGKPVTLSCSQTLNHNVMYWYQQKSSQAPKLLFHYYDKDFNNEADTPDNFQSRRPNTSFCFLDIRSPGLGDTAMYLCATSITGTQYFGPGTRLLVL.

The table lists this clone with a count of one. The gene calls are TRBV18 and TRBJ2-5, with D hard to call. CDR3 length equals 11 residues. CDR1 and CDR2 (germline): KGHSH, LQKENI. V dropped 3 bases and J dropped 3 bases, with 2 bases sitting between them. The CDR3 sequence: CASSPEETQYF. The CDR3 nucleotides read TGTGCCAGCTCACCCGAAGAGACCCAGTACTTC. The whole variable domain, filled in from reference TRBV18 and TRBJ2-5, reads NAGVMQNPRHLVRRRGQEARLRCSPMKGHSHVYWYRQLPEEGLKFMVYLQKENIIDESGMPKERFSAEFPKEGPSILRIQQVVRGDSAAYFCASSPEETQYFGPGTRLLVL.

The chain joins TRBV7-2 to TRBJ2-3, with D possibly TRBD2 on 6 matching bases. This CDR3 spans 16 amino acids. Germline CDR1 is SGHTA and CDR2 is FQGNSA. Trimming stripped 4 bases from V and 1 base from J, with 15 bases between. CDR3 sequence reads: CASSSPPGLRTDTQYF. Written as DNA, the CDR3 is TGTGCCAGCAGCTCACCCCCGGGACTGCGCACAGATACGCAGTATTTT.

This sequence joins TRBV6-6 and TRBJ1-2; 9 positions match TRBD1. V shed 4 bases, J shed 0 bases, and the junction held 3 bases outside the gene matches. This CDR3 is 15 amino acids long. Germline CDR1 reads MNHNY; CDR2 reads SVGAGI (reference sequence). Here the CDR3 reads CASSLTGGTNYGYTF. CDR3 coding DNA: TGTGCCAGCAGTTTGACAGGGGGGACTAACTATGGCTACACCTTC.

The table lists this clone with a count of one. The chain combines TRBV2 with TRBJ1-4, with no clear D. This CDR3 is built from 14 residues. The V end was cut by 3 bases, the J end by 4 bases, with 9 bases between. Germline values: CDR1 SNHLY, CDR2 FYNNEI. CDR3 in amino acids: CASSEEALNEKLFF. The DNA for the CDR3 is TGTGCCAGCAGTGAGGAGGCCCTTAATGAAAAACTGTTTTTT.

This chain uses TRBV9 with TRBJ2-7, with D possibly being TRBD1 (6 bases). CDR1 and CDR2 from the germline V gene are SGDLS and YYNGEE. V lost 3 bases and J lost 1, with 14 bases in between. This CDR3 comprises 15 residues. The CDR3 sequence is CASSAGTTSSYEQYF. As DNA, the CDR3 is TGTGCCAGCAGCGCTGGGACAACTTCTTCCTACGAGCAGTACTTC.